The T cell receptor beta chain described here comes from a study of cytomegalovirus exposure and HLA in healthy donors. Findings and limits, study-wide: Certain sequence variants were highly shared and formed a cluster, and this cluster was likely a sequencing artifact.

The PCR had 60 Vbeta and 13 Jbeta primers. Per the original methods: An analysis that came later counted 70 million to 100 million unique TCR beta chains, approximately 12 million shared. TCRdb's table, derived via immunoSEQ multiplex PCR, lists solely in-frame clones and lacks some. V and J calls and clone size are copied from that table; D and trimming were computed from the DNA. This sample yields about 130,000 clones, of which 84% are seen a single time; less than 3.5% belongs to the top ten. V shed 3 bases and J 4 bases; nucleotides not matched to a gene: 7. This CDR3 is 15 amino acids long. The germline gives CDR1 SGHTA, CDR2 FQGNSA. This clone occurred once. Antigen: not known.

The clonotype comes from a man in his fifties or sixties in good health and CMV-seronegative. Material: PBMCs. This chain links TRBV7-2 with TRBJ2-3, with 7 nucleotides matching TRBD2. The chain's CDR3 is CASSFGRGRADTQYF. The CDR3 coding sequence is TGTGCCAGCAGCTTTGGGAGGGGACGCGCAGATACGCAGTATTTT.